The present entry profiles one TCR beta chain with its context. This CDR3 region has 18 residues. From germline, CDR1 is SGHDN and CDR2 FVKESK. The V and J ends lost 0 bases and 0 bases, in that order; junction bases with no gene match: 9. This sample is part of a study of blood T cell repertoires in COVID-19. Study-level background: COVID-19 samples, acute and convalescent, were from the United States, Italy and Spain. PBMCs, B-cell-depleted T cells, or T cells were the source of the cDNA or gDNA that made up the material.

Data came from immunoSEQ multiplex PCR; TCRdb stores just in-frame clones and leaves some out. The table shows some 250,000 clones, with roughly 80% occurring only once. The rearrangement joins TRBV14 to TRBJ2-3; 7 bases map to TRBD2. The sequenced sample was peripheral blood. This receptor was identified in a woman younger than 30 with acute or convalescent COVID-19. The CDR3 protein is CASSQDVWLAASTDTQYF. The CDR3 bases are TGTGCCAGCAGCCAAGATGTCTGGCTAGCGGCTAGCACAGATACGCAGTATTTT.